Shown below are 27 T cell receptor beta chains from a single sample sequenced in a study of T cells in Graves' hyperthyroidism and ophthalmopathy. Amplification of TCR beta CDR3 regions was performed using RNA transcripts as template. The TCR CDR3 was amplified in a first-round RT-PCR using the HTBI primer set. One entry per CDR3 protein, called by TCRdb with MiXCR from the multiplex PCR reads. The table has around 100,000 distinct CDR3 sequences, 47% seen once. Sequenced sample: blood. These receptors came from a man in his forties with Graves' hyperthyroidism.

This clonotype was counted many times. The CDR3 nucleotides read TGTGCCAGCAGCGTACTGGATGGTTCACCCCTCCACTTT. Translation: CASSVLDGSPLHF. The chain carries TRBV9 and TRBJ1-6, with D unresolved. The CDR3 extends over 13 amino acids. In germline, CDR1 is SGDLS, CDR2 YYNGEE. The V and J ends lost 1 base and 9 bases respectively, with 8 bases between them.

This clonotype was found many times. The chain links TRBV11-2 to TRBJ2-2; TRBD2 matches at 11 bases. This CDR3 has 17 residues. V lost 2 bases and J lost 5; bases outside the gene matches: 7. The V gene's germline CDR1 is SGHAT and CDR2 FQNNGV. The DNA for the CDR3 is TGTGCCAGCAGCTTACCCCCCTGGACTAGCGGGACCGGGGAGCTGTTTTTT. It specifies CASSLPPWTSGTGELFF. Full variable domain (outside the CDR3, taken from reference TRBV11-2 and TRBJ2-2): EAGVAQSPRYKIIEKRQSVAFWCNPISGHATLYWYQQILGQGPKLLIQFQNNGVVDDSQLPKDRFSAERLKGVDSTLKIQPAKLEDSAVYLCASSLPPWTSGTGELFFGEGSRLTVL.

At least ten counts were recorded for this clonotype. CDR3 nucleotide sequence: TGCGCCAGCAGCCCCGGGACAGGGGTGAATTCACCCCTCCACTTT. This encodes CASSPGTGVNSPLHF. The rearrangement joins TRBV5-1 to TRBJ1-6; 10 nucleotides line up with TRBD1. Germline V gene data show CDR1 as SGHRS and CDR2 as YFSETQ. Germline trimming cut 4 bases from V and 7 bases from J; bases unmatched to any gene: 5. The CDR3 is 15 residues long.

The CDR3, as DNA: TGTGCCAGCAGCCGGTGGGACAGGGCGGATGGCTACACCTTC. Encoded protein: CASSRWDRADGYTF. This sequence joins TRBV7-3 and TRBJ1-2; 9 nucleotides agree with TRBD1. The CDR3 length is 14 residues. The V segment lost 5 bases and the J segment 6 bases; nucleotides outside the gene matches: 7. CDR1 and CDR2 from the germline V gene are SGHTA and FQGTGA.

The V call is TRBV24-1, the J call TRBJ2-2; 7 bases line up with TRBD2. From germline, CDR1 is KGHDR and CDR2 SFDVKD. Trimming at V came to 4 bases and at J to 4 bases, leaving 14 bases not matched to a gene. This CDR3 has 18 amino acids. DNA of the CDR3: TGTGCCACCAGTGACCCCGGGGGAGGGCGGGGCAGCACCGGGGAGCTGTTTTTT. It encodes CATSDPGGGRGSTGELFF.

The J gene is TRBJ2-6, the V gene TRBV20-1, with D hard to call. Trimming shortened V by 4 bases and J by 4 bases, and 5 bases separated the two germline ends. The germline gives CDR1 DFQATT, CDR2 SNEGSKA (reference sequence). The CDR3 totals 12 residues. The CDR3, as DNA: TGCAGTGCTAAGCTGGGGGCCAACGTCCTGACTTTC. Its protein product is CSAKLGANVLTF.

This clonotype occurred many times. The rearrangement links TRBV7-9 to TRBJ2-7; no clear D. V lost 5 bases to trimming and J lost 2 bases, with 7 bases between them. Per germline, CDR1 SEHNR and CDR2 FQNEAQ (reference sequence). The CDR3 is 12 amino acids. The CDR3: CASSTGPYEQYF. The CDR3, as DNA: TGTGCCAGCAGCACCGGTCCCTACGAGCAGTACTTC.

In this sample, this clonotype turned up many times. The rearrangement links TRBV5-1 to TRBJ2-7; D is possibly TRBD1 (6 bases). V lost 4 bases, J lost 0 bases, and 17 bases lay in between. Per germline, CDR1 SGHRS and CDR2 YFSETQ. This CDR3 contains 16 residues. The CDR3 coding sequence is TGCGCCAGCAGCCTGGGCGCAGACAGGAGCTCCTACGAGCAGTACTTC. It translates to CASSLGADRSSYEQYF.

This clonotype appeared many times. The chain joins TRBV11-3 to TRBJ2-1, with D perhaps TRBD1 (5 bases). The CDR3 consists of 13 residues. Germline V CDR1 and CDR2: SGHNT, YENEEA. V lost 3 bases and J lost 6, with 9 bases in between. The DNA for the CDR3 is TGTGCCAGCAGCTTCCGACAGTTCAATGAGCAGTTCTTC. Translated: CASSFRQFNEQFF.

This clonotype was found many times. The V and J genes are TRBV5-1 and TRBJ2-7, with TRBD2 matching 10 bases. The CDR3 sequence is 15 residues long. The junction had 3 bases not matched to a gene; V was cut back by 1 base and J by 2 bases. Per germline, CDR1 SGHRS and CDR2 YFSETQ. CDR3 nucleotides: TGCGCCAGCAGCTTGTCTAGCGGGGGAACCTACGAGCAGTACTTC. It codes for CASSLSSGGTYEQYF.

This clonotype appeared many times. This chain connects TRBV4-1 to TRBJ2-2; no reliable D call. Germline CDR1 MGHRA, CDR2 YSYEKL. Trimming removed 1 base at V and 2 bases at J, with 8 bases between. The CDR3 runs to 15 residues. The CDR3 loop reads CASSQGTVNTGELFF. The CDR3 nucleotides read TGCGCCAGCAGCCAAGGCACGGTTAACACCGGGGAGCTGTTTTTT.

Notes on this clonotype: A read error may produce the germline difference seen at one junction end. This rearrangement joins TRBV2 to TRBJ1-1, with 8 bases matching TRBD1. Germline lookup yields CDR1 SNHLY and CDR2 FYNNEI. This CDR3 comprises 14 residues. The CDR3 reads CASSVGQDNSEAFF. The CDR3 DNA reads TGTGCCAGTAGTGTGGGACAGGATAACAGTGAAGCTTTCTTT.

The chain couples TRBV20-1 to TRBJ2-1, with 8 positions matching TRBD1. The junction had 7 bases not matched to a gene; V was cut back by 1 base and J by 2 bases. Looked up from germline, CDR1 is DFQATT and CDR2 is SNEGSKA (reference sequence). The CDR3 has 16 amino acids. CDR3 amino acids: CSARAGTGVAYNEQFF. The CDR3 DNA reads as TGCAGTGCTAGAGCGGGGACAGGCGTAGCCTACAATGAGCAGTTCTTC.

This clonotype was recorded at least ten times. This chain links TRBV27 with TRBJ2-7; no clear D. The CDR3 is 15 amino acids. V was trimmed by 3 bases and J by 5 bases, leaving 17 bases between them. Germline values: CDR1 MNHEY, CDR2 SMNVEV (reference sequence). The CDR3 protein is CASSFDLSQPHEQYF. The DNA of the CDR3 is TGTGCCAGCAGTTTCGACTTGTCACAGCCCCACGAGCAGTACTTC.

V and J are TRBV7-9 and TRBJ2-5, with D hard to call. The CDR3 has 16 residues. CDR1 and CDR2 (germline): SEHNR, FQNEAQ (reference sequence). Trimming stripped 5 bases from V and 5 bases from J, with 21 bases between. CDR3 in DNA: TGTGCCAGCAGCGTAGATGGGGTAGGGTACAATGAGACCCAGTACTTC. It is translated as CASSVDGVGYNETQYF.

The table lists this clonotype with many counts. The chain joins TRBV6-1 to TRBJ2-7; D not certain. CDR3 length equals 12 residues. With 3 bases removed from V and 6 bases from J, the gap between germline ends came to 9 bases. CDR1 MNHNS and CDR2 SASEGT come from the germline V gene. The CDR3 DNA follows: TGTGCCAGCAGTGATACGGGCATCGAGCAGTACTTC. This encodes CASSDTGIEQYF.

On this clonotype itself: The missing conserved phenylalanine or tryptophan at the end of this CDR3 makes a read error likely. The DNA is left out, because the CDR3 cannot be placed on it with certainty; the CDR3 is given as TCRdb lists it. The rearrangement links TRBV7-6 to TRBJ2-5; the table's D call of TRBD2 was not tested on the DNA. The CDR3 contains 8 residues when both ends are counted. Per germline, CDR1 SGHVS and CDR2 FNYEAQ. This CDR3 reads CASSGLAG.

This clonotype was picked up many times. The V and J genes are TRBV5-1 and TRBJ1-1; D is uncertain. This CDR3 contains 13 residues. Germline loops: CDR1 SGHRS, CDR2 YFSETQ. V was clipped by 4 bases and J by 1 base, with 8 bases between them. CDR3 in DNA: TGCGCCAGCAGCCTGAGCCAGAACACTGAAGCTTTCTTT. It is translated as CASSLSQNTEAFF.

With regard to this clonotype: An end of the junction does not agree with germline; a read error may underlie this. The chain carries TRBV7-9 and TRBJ2-7; possibly TRBD1 for D (6 bases). The CDR3 is made up of 14 amino acids. Looked up from germline, CDR1 is SEHNR and CDR2 is FQNEAQ (reference sequence). The chain's CDR3 is CASSLGAGMNEQHF. CDR3 nucleotides: TGTGCCTCCTCCCTGGGGGCAGGGATGAACGAGCAGCACTTC.

The V and J genes are TRBV2 and TRBJ2-7; D not certain. V lost 6 bases and J 0 bases, leaving 15 bases between the germline ends. The CDR3 sequence is 15 residues long. Per the germline V gene, CDR1 is SNHLY and CDR2 is FYNNEI. The CDR3 region has the DNA TGTGCCAGCAGCTTGTTGTTGCAGATCTCCTACGAGCAGTACTTC. Translating gives CASSLLLQISYEQYF.

This clonotype was recorded many times. The chain is built from TRBV6-2 or TRBV6-3 and TRBJ2-7; D unclear. Deletions cut 5 bases from V and 3 bases from J, with 5 bases between. CDR3 length: 11 residues. Germline CDR1 and CDR2: MNHEY and SVGEGT. This CDR3 reads CASSPHYEQYF. CDR3 DNA: TGTGCCAGCAGTCCTCACTACGAGCAGTACTTC.

There are many counts of this clonotype. The V gene is TRBV29-1, the J gene TRBJ2-1, with 8 bases matching TRBD1. The CDR3 contains 14 residues. CDR1 and CDR2 (germline): SQVTM, ANQGSEA. Trimming took 4 bases from V and 0 from J; bases not matched to a gene: 2. DNA for the CDR3: TGCAGCGTTGGACAGGGGAGCTCCTACAATGAGCAGTTCTTC. As protein: CSVGQGSSYNEQFF.

This clonotype was detected a few times. CDR3 coding DNA: TGTGCCACCAAAGCGGGGTGGACCTACAATGAGCAGTTCTTC. Translating it yields CATKAGWTYNEQFF. This chain uses TRBV6-2 or TRBV6-3 with TRBJ2-1; TRBD2 aligns across 7 bases. This CDR3 region has 14 residues. Germline V gene lookup returns CDR1 MNHEY and CDR2 SVGEGT. The V segment lost 10 bases and the J segment 2 bases; nucleotides outside the gene matches: 8.

This clonotype was seen ten or more times. The rearrangement uses TRBV10-1 and TRBJ2-5, with D perhaps given as TRBD1 or TRBD2 (6 bases each). This CDR3 contains 15 residues. Per the germline V gene, CDR1 is WNHNN and CDR2 is SYGVQD (reference sequence). Trimming left V 0 bases short and J 2 bases short, with 10 bases between. CDR3 sequence (DNA): TGCGCCAGCAGTGAGTCCCTAGGGGGGCAAGAGACCCAGTACTTC. Encoded protein: CASSESLGGQETQYF.

This clonotype was seen ten or more times. As DNA, the CDR3 is TGCGCCAGCAGCCAAGACGATTGGAATGAGCAGTTCTTC. Protein product: CASSQDDWNEQFF. The chain has TRBV4-1 and TRBJ2-1; D gene uncertain. V lost 0 bases to trimming and J lost 7 bases, with 7 bases between them. The CDR3 spans 13 residues. Germline loops: CDR1 MGHRA, CDR2 YSYEKL.

This clonotype was recorded at least ten times. The chain recombines TRBV7-9 with TRBJ2-1, with TRBD2 matching 9 bases. With V trimmed by 4 bases and J by 7 bases, 8 bases remained unmatched. Per germline, CDR1 SEHNR and CDR2 FQNEAQ (reference sequence). The CDR3 spans 15 residues. This CDR3 is CASSSPGLAFNEQFF. The CDR3 DNA follows: TGTGCCAGCAGCTCCCCGGGACTAGCTTTTAATGAGCAGTTCTTC.

This clonotype showed up just a few times. The J gene is TRBJ1-3, the V gene TRBV28; unclear D gene. CDR1 and CDR2 from the germline V gene are MDHEN and SYDVKM. The V end was cut by 1 base, the J end by 0 bases, with 7 bases between. The CDR3 contains 15 residues. The CDR3 coding sequence is TGTGCCAGCAGTTTATTTCAGGTCTCTGGAAACACCATATATTTT. Encoded protein: CASSLFQVSGNTIYF.